Shown below are 8 T cell receptor beta chains from a single sample sequenced in a study of blood T cell repertoires in COVID-19. Method: immunoSEQ multiplex PCR; TCRdb's copy keeps in-frame clones and lacks some. The table lists roughly 200,000 clones, just under 90% of them singletons. The material sequenced was peripheral blood. Receptors were obtained from a woman aged 18-29 years who had recovered from COVID-19.

The rearrangement links TRBV13 to TRBJ2-7; perhaps TRBD2 as D (6 bases). Trimming left V 5 bases short and J 3 bases short, with 14 bases between. The CDR3 covers 14 residues. CDR1 and CDR2 (germline): PRHDT, FYEKMQ (reference sequence). The CDR3 nucleotides are TGTGCCAGCAGCCTGGGGGGTAGCTACTACGAGCAGTACTTC. Protein: CASSLGGSYYEQYF.

DNA of the CDR3: TGTGCCAGCAGCTTAAGGTTTCAAACAGGCACTAATGAAAAACTGTTTTTT. Translated: CASSLRFQTGTNEKLFF. This chain links TRBV7-9 with TRBJ1-4, with D maybe TRBD1 (5 bases). The CDR3 sequence is 17 residues long. V lost 2 bases to trimming and J lost 2 bases, with 15 bases between them. The V gene's germline CDR1 is SEHNR and CDR2 FQNEAQ (reference sequence).

This rearrangement joins TRBV7-2 to TRBJ2-7, with 8 bases that match TRBD2. CDR3 length: 15 residues. With V trimmed by 1 base and J by 4 bases, 6 bases remained unmatched. Germline lookup yields CDR1 SGHTA and CDR2 FQGNSA. The CDR3 bases are TGTGCCAGCAGCTTAGGCCCAGCGGGGGAGTACGAGCAGTACTTC. Translated, it gives CASSLGPAGEYEQYF. Full variable domain (missing parts from reference TRBV7-2 and TRBJ2-7): GAGVSQSPSNKVTEKGKDVELRCDPISGHTALYWYRQSLGQGLEFLIYFQGNSAPDKSGLPSDRFSAERTGGSVSTLTIQRTQQEDSAVYLCASSLGPAGEYEQYFGPGTRLTVT.

CDR3: CASSERQVRSTEAFF. The DNA for the CDR3 is TGCGCCAGCAGCGAGAGACAGGTCCGCTCCACTGAAGCTTTCTTT. The genes are TRBV5-1 and TRBJ1-1, with D tentatively TRBD1 (6 bases). The ends were cut back, 4 bases at V and 4 bases at J, with 17 bases in the middle. The CDR3 extends over 15 amino acids. The germline V gene has CDR1 SGHRS and CDR2 YFSETQ.

V gene TRBV7-2 combines with J gene TRBJ1-1; unclear D gene. CDR1 SGHTA and CDR2 FQGNSA come from the germline V gene. Trimming removed 1 base at V and 2 bases at J, with 8 bases between. The CDR3 is 14 amino acids. The CDR3 reads CASSLELSNTEAFF. The CDR3 nucleotides read TGTGCCAGCAGCTTAGAACTTTCCAACACTGAAGCTTTCTTT.

The chain has TRBV5-6 and TRBJ1-4; tentative D call: TRBD1 (5 bases). CDR1 and CDR2 (germline): SGHDT, YYEEEE. V was clipped by 2 bases and J by 7 bases, with 12 bases between them. The CDR3 consists of 14 residues. The CDR3 protein is CASSFGGRAEKLFF. CDR3 nucleotide sequence: TGTGCCAGCAGCTTCGGGGGGAGGGCTGAAAAACTGTTTTTT.

The rearrangement uses TRBV19 and TRBJ2-4; no clear D gene. The germline CDR1 and CDR2 sequences are LNHDA and SQIVND (reference sequence). Trimming stripped 6 bases from V and 1 base from J, with 7 bases between. The CDR3 is made up of 13 amino acids. CDR3 DNA: TGTGCCAGTAGACCCGGGGCCAAAAACATTCAGTACTTC. This encodes CASRPGAKNIQYF.

The sample holds one count of this clone. The gene calls are TRBV11-2 and TRBJ2-7; no definite D call. The CDR3 runs 13 residues. With 4 bases removed from V and 4 bases from J, the gap between germline ends came to 11 bases. Germline CDR1 and CDR2: SGHAT and FQNNGV. The CDR3 DNA is TGTGCCAGCAGCTCCCCTGGTCGGTACGAGCAGTACTTC. It encodes CASSSPGRYEQYF.